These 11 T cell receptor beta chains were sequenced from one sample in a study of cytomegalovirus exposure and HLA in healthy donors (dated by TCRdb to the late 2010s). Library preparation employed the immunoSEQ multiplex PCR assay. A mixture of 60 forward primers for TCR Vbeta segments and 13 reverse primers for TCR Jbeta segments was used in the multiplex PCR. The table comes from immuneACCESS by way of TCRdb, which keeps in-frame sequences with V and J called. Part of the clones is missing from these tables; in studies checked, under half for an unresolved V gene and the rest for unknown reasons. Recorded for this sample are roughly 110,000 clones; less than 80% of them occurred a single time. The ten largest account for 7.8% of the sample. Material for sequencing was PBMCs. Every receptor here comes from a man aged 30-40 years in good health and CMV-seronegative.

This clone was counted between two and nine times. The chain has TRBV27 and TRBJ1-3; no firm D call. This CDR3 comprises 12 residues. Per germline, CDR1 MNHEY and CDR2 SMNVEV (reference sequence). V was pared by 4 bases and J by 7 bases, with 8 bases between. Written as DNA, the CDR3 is TGTGCCAGCAGTTCCCAGCGCAACACCATATATTTT. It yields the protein CASSSQRNTIYF.

The CDR3 region is CASSRLMRYSNQPQHF. The DNA for the CDR3 is TGTGCCAGCAGCCGCCTCATGCGGTATAGCAATCAGCCCCAGCATTTT. The chain uses TRBV28 and TRBJ1-5, with unresolved D. The germline V gene has CDR1 MDHEN and CDR2 SYDVKM. The CDR3 has 16 amino acids. V lost 6 bases and J 0 bases, leaving 15 bases between the germline ends.

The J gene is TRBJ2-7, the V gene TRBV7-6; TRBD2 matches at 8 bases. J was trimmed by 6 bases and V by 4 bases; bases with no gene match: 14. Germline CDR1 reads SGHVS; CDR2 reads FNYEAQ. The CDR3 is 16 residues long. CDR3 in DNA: TGTGCCAGCAGCTCCCCCCCGACCAGCGGGAGACTCGAGCAGTACTTC. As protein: CASSSPPTSGRLEQYF.

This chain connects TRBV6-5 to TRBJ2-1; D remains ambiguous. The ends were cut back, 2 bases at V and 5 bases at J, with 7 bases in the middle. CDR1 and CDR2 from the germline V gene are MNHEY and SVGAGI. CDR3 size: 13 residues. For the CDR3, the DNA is TGTGCCAGCAGTTACGGTACTCACAATGAGCAGTTCTTC. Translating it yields CASSYGTHNEQFF.

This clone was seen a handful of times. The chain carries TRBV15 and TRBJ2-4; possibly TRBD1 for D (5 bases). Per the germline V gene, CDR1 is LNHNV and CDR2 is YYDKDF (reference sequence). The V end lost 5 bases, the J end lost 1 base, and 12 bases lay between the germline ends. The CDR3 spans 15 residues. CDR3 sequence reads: CATSPPGMAKNIQYF. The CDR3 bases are TGTGCCACCAGCCCCCCAGGGATGGCCAAAAACATTCAGTACTTC.

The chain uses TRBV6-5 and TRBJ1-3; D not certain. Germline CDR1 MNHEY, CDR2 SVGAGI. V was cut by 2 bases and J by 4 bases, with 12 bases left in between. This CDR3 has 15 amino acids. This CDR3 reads CASSYRLSRGNTIYF. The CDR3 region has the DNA TGTGCCAGCAGTTACCGTTTGTCGCGCGGAAACACCATATATTTT.

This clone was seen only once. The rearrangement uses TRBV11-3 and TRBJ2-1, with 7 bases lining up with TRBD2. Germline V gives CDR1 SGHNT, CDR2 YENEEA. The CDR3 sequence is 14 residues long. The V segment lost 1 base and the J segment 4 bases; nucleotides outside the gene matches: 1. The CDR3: CASSLGAGYNEQFF. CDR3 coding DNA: TGTGCCAGCAGCTTAGGAGCGGGGTACAATGAGCAGTTCTTC.

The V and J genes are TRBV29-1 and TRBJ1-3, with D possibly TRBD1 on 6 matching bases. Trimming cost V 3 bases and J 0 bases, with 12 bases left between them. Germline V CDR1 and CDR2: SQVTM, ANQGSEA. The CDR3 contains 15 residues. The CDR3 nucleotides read TGCAGCGTTGATGGGGGGGCGTCCTCTGGAAACACCATATATTTT. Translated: CSVDGGASSGNTIYF.

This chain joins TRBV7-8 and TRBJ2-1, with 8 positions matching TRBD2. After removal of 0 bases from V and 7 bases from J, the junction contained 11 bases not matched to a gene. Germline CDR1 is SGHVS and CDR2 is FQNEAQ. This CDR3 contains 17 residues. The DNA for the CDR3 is TGTGCCAGCAGCTTAGCTGGCGGGAGGACCGTATTGAATGAGCAGTTCTTC. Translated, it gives CASSLAGGRTVLNEQFF. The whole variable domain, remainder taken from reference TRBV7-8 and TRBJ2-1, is GAGVSQSPRYKVAKRGQDVALRCDPISGHVSLFWYQQALGQGPEFLTYFQNEAQLDKSGLPSDRFFAERPEGSVSTLKIQRTQQEDSAVYLCASSLAGGRTVLNEQFFGPGTRLTVL.

The CDR3 nucleotides are TGTGCCAGTAGCCCCTTTGCGGGGGGGTACACTGAAGCTTTCTTT. This translates into CASSPFAGGYTEAFF. The chain employs TRBV19 and TRBJ1-1; TRBD1 might be the D (5 bases). There are 15 residues in the CDR3. V was shortened by 6 bases and J by 3 bases, with 17 bases between the two germline ends. CDR1 and CDR2 from the germline V gene are LNHDA and SQIVND (reference sequence).

CDR3 in DNA: TGTGCCAGCTCACCGGCAGATCTCTATGGCTACACCTTC. Amino acid sequence: CASSPADLYGYTF. V is TRBV18 and J is TRBJ1-2, with D hard to call. V gave up 3 bases and J gave up 4 bases, with 9 bases separating them. The CDR3 spans 13 residues. Germline CDR1 and CDR2: KGHSH and LQKENI.